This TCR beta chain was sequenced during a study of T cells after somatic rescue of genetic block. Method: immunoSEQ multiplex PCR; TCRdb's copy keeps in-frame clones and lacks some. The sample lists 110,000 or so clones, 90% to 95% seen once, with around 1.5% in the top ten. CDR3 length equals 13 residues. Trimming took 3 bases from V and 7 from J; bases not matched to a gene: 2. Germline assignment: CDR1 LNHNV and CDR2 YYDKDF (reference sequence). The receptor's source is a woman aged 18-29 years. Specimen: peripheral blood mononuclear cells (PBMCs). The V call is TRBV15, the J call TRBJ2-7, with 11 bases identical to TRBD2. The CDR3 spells CATSSRLAGEQYF. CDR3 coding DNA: TGTGCCACCAGCAGTAGACTAGCGGGGGAGCAGTACTTC. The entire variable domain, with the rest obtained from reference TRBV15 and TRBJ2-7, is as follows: DAMVIQNPRYQVTQFGKPVTLSCSQTLNHNVMYWYQQKSSQAPKLLFHYYDKDFNNEADTPDNFQSRRPNTSFCFLDIRSPGLGDTAMYLCATSSRLAGEQYFGPGTRLTVT.